Listed below are T cell receptor beta chains from one sample, sequenced in a study of siplizumab effects on memory and regulatory T cells. TCRdb keeps only in-frame clones here, not all; method: immunoSEQ multiplex PCR. The repertoire holds about 14,000 clones, with approximately 49% as singletons. Their antigen targets remain unknown. The sample was CFSE-low (dividing) CD4+ T cells sorted from an allogeneic mixed lymphocyte reaction. The receptors stem from a human donor in good health; the cells came from an allogeneic mixed lymphocyte reaction. CDR3s include the opening cysteine and the closing phenylalanine or tryptophan. A D gene is named only where the DNA matches it firmly. Clone size is stated in some rows and not others, as once, few, many or a class when expanded.

v_call	j_call	clone_size	cdr3_length	d_call	cdr3_nt	cdr3_aa
TRBV5-3	TRBJ2-7	.	13	.	TGTGCCCTAAAGTCGGCGGACACCTACGAGCAGTACTTC	CALKSADTYEQYF
TRBV18	TRBJ1-2	.	13	.	TGTGCCAGCTCACCCGGACAGCGTTATGGCTACACCTTC	CASSPGQRYGYTF
TRBV11-2	TRBJ1-3	.	15	TRBD1	TGTGCCAGCAGCTTGGGACAGTCAGCGAGAAACACCATATATTTT	CASSLGQSARNTIYF
TRBV5-4	TRBJ2-7	.	15	TRBD1	TGTGCCAGCAGCAAGTTGGGACAGGGCACCTACGAGCAGTACTTC	CASSKLGQGTYEQYF
TRBV18	TRBJ2-5	medium-sized	14	TRBD2	TGTGCCAGCTCAAGGACTAGCGGGCGGGAGACCCAGTACTTC	CASSRTSGRETQYF
TRBV7-3	TRBJ1-1	medium-sized	15	.	TGTGCCAGCAGCTTAAAAGGCCCCAGCTCCGCCGAAGCTTTCTTT	CASSLKGPSSAEAFF
TRBV5-1	TRBJ2-5	.	14	.	TGCGCCAGCAGCCCAGACTCCTTCCAAGAGACCCAGTACTTC	CASSPDSFQETQYF
TRBV15	TRBJ2-1	.	17	TRBD2	TGTGCCACCAGCAGGGCTGCGAGTAGCGGGGCCTACAATGAGCAGTTCTTC	CATSRAASSGAYNEQFF
TRBV5-6	TRBJ2-1	medium-sized	17	.	TGTGCCAGCAGCTTGGGGGCGGGGTCATTACCTTACAATGAGCAGTTCTTC	CASSLGAGSLPYNEQFF
TRBV14	TRBJ2-2	.	15	TRBD2	TGTGCCAGCAGCCCTAGCGGGAGACGGACCGGGGAGCTGTTTTTT	CASSPSGRRTGELFF
TRBV15	TRBJ2-7	.	15	.	TGTGCCACCAGCGTAGGCAGGGGGGGCTCCTACGAGCAGTACTTC	CATSVGRGGSYEQYF
TRBV19	TRBJ1-5	medium-sized	16	TRBD1	TGTGCCAGTAGTATGGGTCCGGGACAGGGGAGTCAGCCCCAGCATTTT	CASSMGPGQGSQPQHF
TRBV5-4	TRBJ1-1	.	17	.	TGTGCCAGCAGCATTCCCGCAAGTCGGGGAATGGGCACTGAAGCTTTCTTT	CASSIPASRGMGTEAFF
TRBV6-5	TRBJ2-1	.	15	TRBD2	TGTGCCAGCAGTTATTCGGTAGCGGGAGTCCCTACGCAGTTCTTC	CASSYSVAGVPTQFF
TRBV10-3	TRBJ2-1	.	14	TRBD1	TGTGCCATCAGCTCGGGACAGAGTTACAATGAGCAGTTCTTC	CAISSGQSYNEQFF
TRBV7-3	TRBJ2-7	.	13	TRBD1	TGTGCCAGCAGCTCTGGGACAGGGGGCGAGCAGTACTTC	CASSSGTGGEQYF
TRBV10-3	TRBJ2-3	.	15	TRBD2	TGTGCCATCAGTGAACTAGCGGGAGCCCCAGATACGCAGTATTTT	CAISELAGAPDTQYF
TRBV9	TRBJ2-1	.	16	TRBD2	TGTGCCAGCAGCGTAGCTCTAGCGGGAGAATCGGGTGAGCAGTTCTTC	CASSVALAGESGEQFF
TRBV20-1	TRBJ2-7	medium-sized	11	.	TGCAGTGCACAGGACCAGTACGAGCAGTACTTC	CSAQDQYEQYF
TRBV7-9	TRBJ1-6	.	13	.	TGTGCCAGCAGCTTATCGACCAGGACAGCCCTCCACTTT	CASSLSTRTALHF
TRBV4-3	TRBJ2-6	.	15	.	TGCGCCAGCAGCGCCGGGGGCTCTGGGGCCAACGTCCTGACTTTC	CASSAGGSGANVLTF
TRBV27	TRBJ1-3	medium-sized	15	.	TGTGCCAGCAGTCCCCTGACGGGGGGCGGAAACACCATATATTTT	CASSPLTGGGNTIYF
TRBV30	TRBJ1-5	.	13	.	TGTGCCTGGAGTGTACGGATCAACCAGCCCCAGCATTTT	CAWSVRINQPQHF
TRBV20-1	TRBJ2-7	.	11	.	TGCAGCGTTGCTGGGAAGGGGGAGCAGTACTTC	CSVAGKGEQYF
TRBV11-3	TRBJ1-2	.	17	TRBD1	TGTGCCAGCAGCTTCCAAGCCGGGACAGGTACAGCAGATGGCTACACCTTC	CASSFQAGTGTADGYTF